This T cell receptor (beta chain) was captured by sequencing in a study of T cells in Graves' hyperthyroidism and ophthalmopathy. Study-wide findings and caveats: Ophthalmopathy cases were set apart from stable hyperthyroidism by a 13 V-J model. Ophthalmopathy, as predicted by the model, came a median approximately 5.9 months after the prediction.

The CDR3 length is 16 residues. Per the germline V gene, CDR1 is LGHDT and CDR2 is YNNKEL (reference sequence). Trimming cost V 4 bases and J 6 bases, with 19 bases left between them. Clinical symptoms, serum thyroxine, TRAb, thyroid ultrasound and orbital computed tomography informed diagnoses. From more than 9.5 ml of fresh peripheral blood, PBMCs were isolated. As to this clonotype: Its matching antigen is unknown.

RNA transcripts provided the source from which TCR beta CDR3 regions were amplified. HTBI primers were the set used in a first-round RT-PCR of the TCR CDR3. Using its own MiXCR run on the multiplex PCR reads, TCRdb lists one record per CDR3 protein. Here the sample spans a few hundred thousand distinct CDR3 sequences, about 15% being singletons. The chain is built from TRBV3-1 and TRBJ2-1; the D call may be TRBD1 or TRBD2 (5 bases each). Input material: blood. This sequence originates from a woman aged 25 to 39 with Graves' hyperthyroidism. The CDR3 DNA sequence: TGTGCCAGCAGCCGGTTTGGGGGAGCAGTCGGCAATGAGCAGTTCTTC. Protein sequence: CASSRFGGAVGNEQFF.